This entry features one T cell receptor (beta chain) sequence. Its binding antigen is unknown. No clone much larger than this one lies a single base away; base qualities are absent. The immunoSEQ Assay, a bias-controlled multiplex PCR, was used to amplify TCRbeta CDR3 regions from genomic DNA. The authors' analysis ran thus. Nucleated cell counts per sample were estimated from amplification of reference gene primers within the assay. To quantify the absolute abundance of each unique TCRbeta CDR3 rearrangement, sequence reads were collapsed and filtered. For each sample, productive Simpson clonality was calculated as the square root of Simpson's diversity index across productive rearrangements. Here the immuneACCESS table is served through TCRdb, limited to in-frame sequences with V and J called. Missing clones are a known gap in these copies; in checked studies unresolved V genes cover under half, and the rest lacks a known reason. V and J calls and clone size follow that table, whereas D and trimming were derived from the DNA. The table for this sample lists around 140,000 clones; 87% of them were counted only once. Around 11% of the sample goes to the ten largest clones.

These data belong to a study of blood T cell repertoires in COVID-19 (dated by TCRdb to the early 2020s). For the study in its entirety: Samples from collaborators originated in the United States, Italy and Spain and spanned both the acute and convalescent phases of COVID-19. The material from the prospective study consisted of cDNA or gDNA derived from T cells, B-cell-depleted T cells, or PBMCs. Deeply sampled blood TCRbeta repertoires from subjects exposed to, actively infected with, or recovered from COVID-19 were included in the dataset. The samples were drawn from two sources: the first 160 participants of the ongoing ImmuneRACE study, and about 1,300 subjects contributed by 6 global collaborators. The repertoires were released in a freely available public database meant as a resource for research on the immune response to SARS-CoV-2. Sample metadata almost always included a de-identified subject ID, COVID-19 status, age in years and sex. HLA class I and class II types, where available, came from metadata supplied by the sample provider rather than from assay-based typing. General findings and caveats noted by the study authors: Clinical and demographic metadata were provided uncurated, with the amount varying by source and participant.

Participants in the prospective study were aged 18 to 89 years, lived in approximately 26 United States geographic areas, and enrolled through a virtual design. Cohort assignment in the prospective study relied on participant-reported clinical history from a screening survey and a study questionnaire. Recovered participants in ImmuneRACE Cohort 3 were defined as having two consecutive negative NP/OP PCR tests, clearance from a healthcare professional, or resolution of symptoms. Each participant in the prospective study had whole blood, serum and a nasopharyngeal or oropharyngeal swab collected by mobile phlebotomists. Additional blood draws and questionnaires over an approximately 2-month period could optionally be provided by prospective study participants. Before DNA extraction, prospective study blood samples were shipped either frozen or at room temperature. Sequenced: PBMCs or T cells enriched from blood (not recorded which). The clonotype was recovered from a man aged 60-69 years who had recovered from COVID-19.

The CDR3 corresponds to CAWSVVGAGGVGETQYF. The nucleotide sequence reads as follows: TGTGCCTGGAGTGTAGTCGGGGCAGGGGGCGTAGGGGAGACCCAGTACTTC. The chain is encoded by TRBV30 joined to TRBJ2-5; 8 central nucleotides agree with TRBD1. The germline V gene (reference sequence) sets CDR1 to GTSNPN and CDR2 to SVGIG. Counted from cysteine to phenylalanine, this CDR3 has 17 amino acids. Of all the DNA, just the CDR3 is kept, 51 bases in frame from base 1. V loses 0 bases at its end and J loses 5 bases; junction bases beyond the gene matches: 14.